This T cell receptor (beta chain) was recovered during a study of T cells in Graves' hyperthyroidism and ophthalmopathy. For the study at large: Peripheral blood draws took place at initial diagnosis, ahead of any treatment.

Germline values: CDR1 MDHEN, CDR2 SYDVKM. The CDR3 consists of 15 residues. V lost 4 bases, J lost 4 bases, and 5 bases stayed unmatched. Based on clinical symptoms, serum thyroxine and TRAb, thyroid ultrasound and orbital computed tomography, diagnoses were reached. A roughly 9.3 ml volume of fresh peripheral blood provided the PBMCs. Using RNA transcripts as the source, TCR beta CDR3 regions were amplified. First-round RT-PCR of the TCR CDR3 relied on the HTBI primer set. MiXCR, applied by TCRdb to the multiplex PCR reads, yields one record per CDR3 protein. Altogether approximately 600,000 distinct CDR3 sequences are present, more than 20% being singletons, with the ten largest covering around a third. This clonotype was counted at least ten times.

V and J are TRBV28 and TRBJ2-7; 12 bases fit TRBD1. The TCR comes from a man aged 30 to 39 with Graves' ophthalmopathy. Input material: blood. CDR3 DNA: TGTGCCAGCAGTTCGCCGGGACAGGGGGCTTACGAGCAGTACTTC. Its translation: CASSSPGQGAYEQYF.